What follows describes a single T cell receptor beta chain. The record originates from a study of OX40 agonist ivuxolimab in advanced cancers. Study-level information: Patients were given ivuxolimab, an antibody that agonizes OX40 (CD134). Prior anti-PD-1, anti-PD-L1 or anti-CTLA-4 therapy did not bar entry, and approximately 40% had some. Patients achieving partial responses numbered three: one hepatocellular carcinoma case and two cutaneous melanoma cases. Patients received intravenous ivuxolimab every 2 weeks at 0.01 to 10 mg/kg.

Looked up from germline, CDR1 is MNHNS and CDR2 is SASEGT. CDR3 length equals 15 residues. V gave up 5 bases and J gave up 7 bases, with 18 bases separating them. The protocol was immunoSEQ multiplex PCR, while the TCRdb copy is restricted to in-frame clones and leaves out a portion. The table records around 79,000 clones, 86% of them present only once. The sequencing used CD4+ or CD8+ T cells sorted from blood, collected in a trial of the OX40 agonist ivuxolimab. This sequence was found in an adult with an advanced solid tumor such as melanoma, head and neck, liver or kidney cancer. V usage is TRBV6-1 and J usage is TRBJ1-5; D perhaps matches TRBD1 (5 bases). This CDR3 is CASSIVTGEGQPQHF. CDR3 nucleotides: TGTGCCAGCAGTATAGTCACGGGGGAGGGCCAGCCCCAGCATTTT.